These 29 T cell receptor beta chains share one sample of origin, sequenced in a study of blood T cell repertoires in COVID-19. Sequencing used immunoSEQ multiplex PCR; TCRdb keeps in-frame clones, though not all of them. This table holds 190,000 or so clones, 65% to 90% found once. Sequencing was carried out using PBMCs or T cells enriched from blood (not recorded which). These receptors were obtained from a woman in her twenties or thirties who had been exposed to COVID-19.

The V call is TRBV10-3, the J call TRBJ2-7; a possible D gene is TRBD1 (7 bases). In germline, CDR1 is ENHRY, CDR2 SYGVKD. The CDR3 is made up of 14 amino acids. The germline V and J ends were trimmed by 2 bases and 5 bases, with 13 bases remaining between them. The CDR3 region has the DNA TGTGCCATCAGTGAGGGAGGGGGCGGCGACGAGCAGTACTTC. This sequence encodes CAISEGGGGDEQYF.

The chain recombines TRBV18 with TRBJ1-1; D remains unclear. In germline, CDR1 is KGHSH, CDR2 LQKENI. V shed 2 bases and J shed 0 bases, with 4 bases lying between them. The CDR3 contains 13 residues. CDR3 DNA sequence: TGTGCCAGCTCACCAGTAATGAACACTGAAGCTTTCTTT. Translation: CASSPVMNTEAFF.

The gene calls are TRBV15 and TRBJ2-1, with 11 bases aligning to TRBD1. Losses at the gene ends were 4 bases for V and 6 bases for J; bases not matched to a gene: 11. Germline values: CDR1 LNHNV, CDR2 YYDKDF (reference sequence). CDR3 length: 17 residues. This CDR3 is CATSKGQGGADGNEQFF. The CDR3 DNA reads TGTGCCACCAGCAAGGGACAGGGGGGCGCCGACGGCAATGAGCAGTTCTTC. The whole variable domain, remainder taken from reference TRBV15 and TRBJ2-1, is DAMVIQNPRYQVTQFGKPVTLSCSQTLNHNVMYWYQQKSSQAPKLLFHYYDKDFNNEADTPDNFQSRRPNTSFCFLDIRSPGLGDTAMYLCATSKGQGGADGNEQFFGPGTRLTVL.

The chain recombines TRBV19 with TRBJ2-2; 9 bases match TRBD1. From germline, CDR1 is LNHDA and CDR2 SQIVND (reference sequence). The CDR3 sequence is 15 residues long. The V and J ends lost 2 bases and 7 bases, in that order; junction bases with no gene match: 5. This chain's CDR3 is CASSIWGQGNGELFF. In DNA form, the CDR3 reads TGTGCCAGTAGTATATGGGGACAGGGAAACGGGGAGCTGTTTTTT.

The rearrangement links TRBV4-2 to TRBJ2-1; 10 nucleotides line up with TRBD2. V lost 1 base to trimming and J lost 4 bases; unmatched junction nucleotides: 7. CDR3 length: 17 residues. CDR1 and CDR2 from the germline V gene are LGHNA and YNFKEQ. The CDR3 DNA reads as TGTGCCAGCAGCCAAGGCCTTCTAGCGGGGGATTACAATGAGCAGTTCTTC. The encoded protein is CASSQGLLAGDYNEQFF.

The chain combines TRBV11-2 with TRBJ1-6, with TRBD1 matching 7 bases. CDR1 is SGHAT, CDR2 FQNNGV, per germline. The junction had 9 bases not matched to a gene; V was cut back by 5 bases and J by 8 bases. There are 15 residues in the CDR3. This CDR3 reads CASSITGQIYSPLHF. CDR3 nucleotide sequence: TGTGCCAGCAGCATCACGGGACAGATCTATTCACCCCTCCACTTT.

This chain links TRBV3-1 (or the pseudogene TRBV3-2) with TRBJ1-6, with 10 bases matching TRBD1. The CDR3 covers 15 residues. Germline V lookup: CDR1 LGHDT, CDR2 YNNKEL (reference sequence). V lost 2 bases, J lost 9 bases, and 4 bases stayed unmatched. CDR3 sequence reads: CASSQPGQGSSPLHF. The CDR3 DNA follows: TGTGCCAGCAGCCAACCGGGACAGGGGAGTTCACCCCTCCACTTT.

This chain uses TRBV19 with TRBJ1-2; a possible D gene is TRBD1 (5 bases). Trimming removed 7 bases from V and 4 bases from J, with 16 bases in between. The CDR3 length is 14 residues. CDR1 is LNHDA and CDR2 is SQIVND in the germline V gene (reference sequence). The CDR3 reads CASTHRAQGYGYTF. CDR3 coding DNA: TGTGCCAGTACCCACCGGGCCCAGGGCTATGGCTACACCTTC.

The J gene is TRBJ1-5, the V gene TRBV15; 7 bases are a match to TRBD1. The V and J ends lost 1 base and 7 bases, in that order; junction bases with no gene match: 7. There are 15 residues in the CDR3. Germline CDR1 and CDR2: LNHNV and YYDKDF (reference sequence). Written as DNA, the CDR3 is TGTGCCACCAGCAGAGGTGACAGGGAGGTGCAGCCCCAGCATTTT. Translated: CATSRGDREVQPQHF.

This rearrangement joins TRBV6-5 to TRBJ2-7; D gene uncertain. The CDR3 runs 12 residues. V was shortened by 6 bases and J by 3 bases, with 9 bases between the two germline ends. Germline V gives CDR1 MNHEY, CDR2 SVGAGI. The CDR3, as DNA: TGTGCCAGCAGCCCCCATCACTACGAGCAGTACTTC. This encodes CASSPHHYEQYF.

The J gene is TRBJ1-4, the V gene TRBV5-1; D unclear. From germline, CDR1 is SGHRS and CDR2 YFSETQ. V shed 0 bases and J shed 8 bases, with 11 bases lying between them. This CDR3 spans 14 amino acids. The CDR3 bases are TGCGCCAGCAGCTTGGACGGGGTATGGGAAAAACTGTTTTTT. This gives the protein CASSLDGVWEKLFF.

V usage is TRBV19 and J usage is TRBJ2-1; 11 bases align to TRBD1. Germline V gene sequence: CDR1 LNHDA, CDR2 SQIVND (reference sequence). The CDR3 length is 15 residues. The ends lost 1 base at V and 8 bases at J; junction bases unmatched: 4. The CDR3 sequence is CASSIGTGGVYEQFF. The CDR3 region has the DNA TGTGCCAGTAGTATAGGGACAGGGGGCGTCTATGAGCAGTTCTTC.

The chain joins TRBV28 to TRBJ1-4; 8 nucleotides agree with TRBD1. V gave up 8 bases and J gave up 6 bases; unmatched junction bases: 11. Germline loops: CDR1 MDHEN, CDR2 SYDVKM. This CDR3 has 15 residues. The chain's CDR3 is CASSGGAKLDEKLFF. The DNA of the CDR3 is TGTGCCAGCTCAGGGGGCGCTAAACTTGATGAAAAACTGTTTTTT.

The chain links TRBV10-3 to TRBJ2-1; D remains ambiguous. Trimming removed 2 bases at V and 7 bases at J, with 15 bases between. Germline lookup yields CDR1 ENHRY and CDR2 SYGVKD. CDR3 length equals 15 residues. The CDR3 DNA reads as TGTGCCATCAGTGAGCCCTCGGGTCAGCTAAATGAGCAGTTCTTC. It is translated as CAISEPSGQLNEQFF.

This rearrangement joins TRBV30 to TRBJ2-6; a possible D gene is TRBD1 (6 bases). The V and J ends lost 1 base and 5 bases respectively, with 12 bases between them. The CDR3 has 15 amino acids. CDR1 and CDR2 from the germline V gene are GTSNPN and SVGIG (reference sequence). CDR3 in amino acids: CAWSEQGTWANVLTF. The CDR3 coding sequence is TGTGCCTGGAGTGAACAGGGTACCTGGGCCAACGTCCTGACTTTC.

This chain links TRBV2 with TRBJ1-5, with D hard to call. Germline CDR1 SNHLY, CDR2 FYNNEI. The CDR3 is 13 amino acids. Deletions cut 7 bases from V and 4 bases from J, with 11 bases between. CDR3 residues: CASTIDGNQPQHF. The CDR3 coding sequence is TGTGCCAGCACCATCGACGGGAATCAGCCCCAGCATTTT.

This rearrangement joins TRBV2 to TRBJ1-6; D call uncertain. Deletions cut 6 bases from V and 0 bases from J, with 9 bases between. The CDR3 sequence is 15 residues long. Per germline, CDR1 SNHLY and CDR2 FYNNEI. The CDR3 spells CASSPMSSYNSPLHF. The CDR3 DNA sequence: TGTGCCAGCAGCCCGATGAGCTCCTATAATTCACCCCTCCACTTT.

V gene TRBV25-1 combines with J gene TRBJ1-1, with TRBD1 identical over 8 bases. The germline V gene has CDR1 MGHDK and CDR2 SYGVNS. With 3 bases clipped from V and 10 bases from J, the junction kept 16 bases outside the gene matches. The CDR3 sequence is 16 residues long. CDR3 DNA: TGTGCCAGCAGTGAGGCTCAAACGGGACAGGCAGGAGTAGCTTTCTTT. This sequence encodes CASSEAQTGQAGVAFF.

This chain uses TRBV27 with TRBJ2-2, with 7 positions matching TRBD2. Looked up from germline, CDR1 is MNHEY and CDR2 is SMNVEV (reference sequence). This CDR3 is 15 amino acids long. The V gene end was trimmed by 3 bases and the J gene end by 1 base; junction bases not matched to a gene: 2. The CDR3 DNA sequence: TGTGCCAGCAGTTTCGGGGGGTTGAACACCGGGGAGCTGTTTTTT. It codes for CASSFGGLNTGELFF.

The V call is TRBV4-2, the J call TRBJ1-1, with TRBD1 as a possible D gene (5 bases). The CDR3 consists of 13 residues. The germline gives CDR1 LGHNA, CDR2 YNFKEQ. Trimming stripped 3 bases from V and 3 bases from J, with 8 bases between. The CDR3 spells CASSHGADTEAFF. The CDR3 nucleotides are TGTGCCAGCAGCCATGGGGCGGACACTGAAGCTTTCTTT.

CDR3 in amino acids: CASSQVGGNHYEQYF. DNA of the CDR3: TGTGCCAGCAGCCAAGTCGGGGGTAACCACTACGAGCAGTACTTC. The gene calls are TRBV14 and TRBJ2-7, with TRBD2 as a possible D gene (6 bases). This CDR3 is 15 amino acids long. The ends were cut back, 1 base at V and 3 bases at J, with 13 bases in the middle. Germline CDR1 and CDR2: SGHDN and FVKESK.

The table lists this clone with a few counts. The chain is built from TRBV5-4 and TRBJ2-7; D is possibly TRBD1 (5 bases). CDR1 and CDR2 (germline): SGHNT, YYREEE (reference sequence). The CDR3 contains 14 residues. Trimming stripped 5 bases from V and 0 bases from J, with 12 bases between. This chain's CDR3 is CASSSYQGSYEQYF. In DNA, the CDR3 is TGTGCCAGCAGTTCCTATCAGGGCTCCTACGAGCAGTACTTC.

Points on this clone: Other DNA sequences in this specimen translate into the identical CDR3. The J gene is TRBJ1-5, the V gene TRBV18, with TRBD1 as a possible D gene (5 bases). V was cut by 2 bases and J by 4 bases, with 6 bases left in between. The CDR3 totals 13 residues. CDR1 and CDR2 from the germline V gene are KGHSH and LQKENI. The CDR3 loop is CASSPAGNQPQHF. The DNA for the CDR3 is TGTGCCAGCTCACCAGCAGGGAATCAGCCCCAGCATTTT.

The gene calls are TRBV19 and TRBJ2-2, with 8 bases fitting TRBD2. V shed 8 bases, J shed 3 bases, and the junction held 5 bases outside the gene matches. Germline assignment: CDR1 LNHDA and CDR2 SQIVND (reference sequence). This CDR3 contains 14 residues. The CDR3 bases are TGTGCCAGTCGAAACGGGGGGGACACCGGGGAGCTGTTTTTT. Protein sequence: CASRNGGDTGELFF.

J is TRBJ2-6 and V is TRBV19; 8 nucleotides line up with TRBD1. Germline CDR1 is LNHDA and CDR2 is SQIVND (reference sequence). The ends lost 7 bases at V and 3 bases at J; junction bases unmatched: 8. CDR3 length equals 16 residues. The CDR3 loop reads CASTRTGLVGANVLTF. The CDR3, as DNA: TGTGCCAGTACCAGGACAGGGCTGGTTGGGGCCAACGTCCTGACTTTC.

This clone has a single count. The V gene is TRBV3-1 (or the pseudogene TRBV3-2), the J gene TRBJ1-3; tentative D call: TRBD1 (6 bases). Trimming removed 4 bases from V and 1 base from J, with 8 bases in between. The CDR3 extends over 14 amino acids. CDR1 and CDR2 from the germline V gene are LGHDT and YNNKEL (reference sequence). The CDR3 bases are TGTGCCAGCAGCCGACAGGCGTCTGGAAACACCATATATTTT. It codes for CASSRQASGNTIYF.

This clone occurred once. The rearrangement links TRBV2 to TRBJ2-3, with TRBD2 identical over 7 bases. CDR1 SNHLY and CDR2 FYNNEI come from the germline V gene. V trimming: 4 bases; J trimming: 5 bases; junction bases outside the gene matches: 6. This CDR3 is 14 amino acids long. The CDR3 sequence: CASSGLGGVDTQYF. In DNA, the CDR3 is TGTGCCAGCAGTGGGTTGGGGGGGGTAGATACGCAGTATTTT.

The rearrangement links TRBV19 to TRBJ1-2, with TRBD1 matching 9 bases. With 4 bases clipped from V and 2 bases from J, the junction kept 8 bases outside the gene matches. CDR3 size: 16 residues. Germline V lookup: CDR1 LNHDA, CDR2 SQIVND (reference sequence). CDR3 region: CASSTGTGRSNYGYTF. The CDR3 DNA follows: TGTGCCAGTAGTACCGGGACAGGGAGATCAAACTATGGCTACACCTTC. Full variable domain (missing parts from reference TRBV19 and TRBJ1-2): DGGITQSPKYLFRKEGQNVTLSCEQNLNHDAMYWYRQDPGQGLRLIYYSQIVNDFQKGDIAEGYSVSREKKESFPLTVTSAQKNPTAFYLCASSTGTGRSNYGYTFGSGTRLTVV.

The chain carries TRBV5-6 and TRBJ1-3; tentative D call: TRBD1 (5 bases). The CDR3 spans 15 residues. Germline assignment: CDR1 SGHDT and CDR2 YYEEEE. The germline V and J ends were trimmed by 4 bases and 4 bases, with 15 bases remaining between them. CDR3 DNA: TGTGCCAGCAGCCCCTACGACAGAACCGGAAACACCATATATTTT. It encodes CASSPYDRTGNTIYF. The full variable domain, in which reference TRBV5-6 and TRBJ1-3 provide the parts outside the CDR3, is DAGVTQSPTHLIKTRGQQVTLRCSPKSGHDTVSWYQQALGQGPQFIFQYYEEEERQRGNFPDRFSGHQFPNYSSELNVNALLLGDSALYLCASSPYDRTGNTIYFGEGSWLTVV.